This T cell receptor (beta chain) was documented in a study of blood T cell repertoires in COVID-19 (TCRdb year 2020). Broadly, across the study: Samples from collaborators originated in the United States, Italy and Spain and spanned both the acute and convalescent phases of COVID-19. Where available, HLA class I and class II types were obtained from metadata supplied by the sample provider rather than from assay-based typing. The repertoires were made available in a free public database intended to serve as a resource for research on the immune response to SARS-CoV-2. Subjects who had been exposed to COVID-19, were actively infected with it, or had recovered from it provided the deeply sampled blood TCRbeta repertoires that made up the dataset. The samples were drawn from the first 160 participants of the ongoing ImmuneRACE study and from 1,254 subjects provided by 6 global collaborators. Nearly every sample came with metadata listing a de-identified subject ID, COVID-19 status, age in years and sex. The prospective study material was composed of cDNA or gDNA derived from T cells, B-cell-depleted T cells, or PBMCs. Overall results and qualifications from the work: Clinical and demographic metadata were provided uncurated, with the amount varying by source and participant.

V lost 0 bases and J lost 1 base; the stretch between them is 11 bases long. From the germline V gene, CDR1 is SGHRS and CDR2 is YFSETQ. The CDR3 spans 15 residues, from the cysteine through the phenylalanine. Only the CDR3 DNA is retained, 45 bases long and in frame from the first base. TCRbeta CDR3 regions were amplified from genomic DNA using the immunoSEQ Assay, a bias-controlled multiplex PCR. The original methods were these. Within the assay, amplification of reference gene primers was used to estimate how many nucleated cells each sample contained. Sequence reads were collapsed and filtered to measure the absolute abundance of every unique TCRbeta CDR3 rearrangement. For each sample, productive Simpson clonality was calculated as the square root of Simpson's diversity index across productive rearrangements. Entries here come from immuneACCESS through TCRdb and include only in-frame sequences with V and J called. Some clones fail to appear in such tables; in the studies checked, an unresolved V gene covers under half of the shortfall, and the cause of the remainder is unknown. V, J and clone size are taken as reported in that table, and D and trimming were inferred from the DNA itself. Within this sample are 200,000 to 250,000 clones, with around 90% of them counted one time only. Approximately 1.7% of the sample belongs to the ten largest clones.

Details on this clone: What antigen it recognizes has not been identified. No much larger clonotype is one base removed from it; base qualities were not supplied.

Participants in the prospective study were enrolled through a virtual design, were aged roughly 18 to 95 years, and lived in roughly 24 United States geographic areas. In the prospective study, cohorts were assigned on the basis of participant-reported clinical history obtained from a screening survey and a study questionnaire. ImmuneRACE Cohort 3 recovered participants were defined by two consecutive negative NP/OP PCR tests, healthcare professional clearance, or symptom resolution. Mobile phlebotomists in the prospective study collected whole blood, serum and a nasopharyngeal or oropharyngeal swab from every participant. Prospective study participants could optionally give additional blood draws and questionnaires over a roughly two-month period. Blood samples from the prospective study were shipped frozen or at room temperature prior to DNA extraction.

This TCR derives from a woman in her 50s who had recovered from COVID-19. The sequencing input was PBMCs or T cells enriched from blood (not recorded which). The chain is encoded by TRBV5-1 joined to TRBJ2-7, with a tentative D gene TRBD2 over 5 matching bases. In nucleotide form, the sequence is TGCGCCAGCAGCTTGGTCGGGCGGGTTTCCTACGAGCAGTACTTC. This gives the protein CASSLVGRVSYEQYF.